This T cell receptor (beta chain) stems from a study of T cells in Graves' hyperthyroidism and ophthalmopathy. Findings and limits, study-wide: The model anticipated ophthalmopathy a median about six months pre-onset. Ophthalmopathy stood apart from stable hyperthyroidism in a 13 V-J model.

What was amplified from RNA transcripts were TCR beta CDR3 regions. An initial round of RT-PCR targeting the TCR CDR3 relied on the HTBI primer set. TCRdb passed the multiplex PCR reads through MiXCR, listing each CDR3 protein once. Of roughly 250,000 distinct CDR3 sequences in the sample, roughly 15% are singletons; the top ten hold around 28%. The junction had 13 bases not matched to a gene; V was cut back by 5 bases and J by 0 bases. This CDR3 comprises 20 residues. Germline assignment: CDR1 SGHNT and CDR2 YENEEA. This clonotype was observed many times. Its antigen is unidentified. The clonotype comes from a woman between 18 and 30 years old with Graves' ophthalmopathy. Material for sequencing was blood. This chain joins TRBV11-3 and TRBJ2-3, with TRBD2 matching 14 bases. The CDR3 DNA sequence: TGTGCCAGCAGCCCCTGGGGACTAGCGGGGGAGCCTCCGAGCACAGATACGCAGTATTTT. Translating gives CASSPWGLAGEPPSTDTQYF.